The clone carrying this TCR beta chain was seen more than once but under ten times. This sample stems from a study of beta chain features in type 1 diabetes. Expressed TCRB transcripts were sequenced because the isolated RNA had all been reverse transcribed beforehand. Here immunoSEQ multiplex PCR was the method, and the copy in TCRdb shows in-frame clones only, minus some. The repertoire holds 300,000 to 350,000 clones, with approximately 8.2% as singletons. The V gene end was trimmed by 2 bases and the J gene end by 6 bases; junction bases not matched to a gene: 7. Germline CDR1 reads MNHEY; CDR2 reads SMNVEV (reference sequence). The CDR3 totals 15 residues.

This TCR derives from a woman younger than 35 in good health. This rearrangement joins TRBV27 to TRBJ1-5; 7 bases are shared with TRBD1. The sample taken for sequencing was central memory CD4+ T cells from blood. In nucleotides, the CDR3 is TGTGCCAGCAGTTTAACCCCAGGGGGGGTTCAGCCCCAGCATTTT. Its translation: CASSLTPGGVQPQHF.